The 25 T cell receptor beta chains below were found in one sample sequenced in a study of early T cells in non-severe SARS-CoV-2 infection. Via MiXCR, TCRdb re-called the 5' RACE reads, giving one row per CDR3 protein. The table records tens of thousands of distinct CDR3 sequences, approximately 4.1% of them present only once. The sequencing input was whole blood. These receptors all come from an adult who was a healthcare worker with PCR-confirmed SARS-CoV-2 infection or an uninfected control (not recorded which).

This clonotype was found many times. This chain joins TRBV4-3 and TRBJ2-3, with D unresolved. Trimming took 0 bases from V and 0 from J, leaving 7 bases between them. The CDR3 is 15 amino acids. Germline lookup yields CDR1 LGHNA and CDR2 YSLEER. Written as DNA, the CDR3 is TGCGCCAGCAGCCAAGATATGGCCAGCACAGATACGCAGTATTTT. This codes for CASSQDMASTDTQYF.

In this sample, this clonotype turned up many times. The V gene is TRBV2, the J gene TRBJ2-6, with D possibly being TRBD2 (5 bases). The CDR3 totals 15 residues. V was cut by 5 bases and J by 4 bases, with 12 bases left in between. Germline-derived CDR1 and CDR2 are SNHLY and FYNNEI. DNA of the CDR3: TGTGCCAGCAGTCGGACTCGTGCGGGGGCCAACGTCCTGACTTTC. Its translation is CASSRTRAGANVLTF.

Ten or more counts support this clonotype. The chain is built from TRBV27 and TRBJ2-1; 15 nucleotides line up with TRBD2. The trim removed 4 bases at V and 3 bases at J, leaving 1 base unmatched. Germline CDR1 is MNHEY and CDR2 is SMNVEV (reference sequence). This CDR3 has 16 residues. The CDR3 DNA is TGTGCCAGCAGTTGGACTAGCGGGAGGGTCTACAATGAGCAGTTCTTC. Amino acid sequence: CASSWTSGRVYNEQFF.

This clonotype was recorded many times. The J gene is TRBJ1-1, the V gene TRBV29-1; unclear D gene. CDR1 is SQVTM and CDR2 is ANQGSEA in the germline V gene. Deletions cut 3 bases from V and 0 bases from J, with 8 bases between. The CDR3 covers 13 residues. The CDR3 is CSVEVGMNTEAFF. CDR3 DNA: TGCAGCGTTGAGGTAGGAATGAACACTGAAGCTTTCTTT. Using reference TRBV29-1 and TRBJ1-1 for the parts outside the CDR3, the full variable domain is SAVISQKPSRDICQRGTSLTIQCQVDSQVTMMFWYRQQPGQSLTLIATANQGSEATYESGFVIDKFPISRPNLTFSTLTVSNMSPEDSSIYLCSVEVGMNTEAFFGQGTRLTVV.

This clonotype was detected ten times or more. The rearrangement uses TRBV6-5 and TRBJ2-3; 8 bases map to TRBD2. The germline gives CDR1 MNHEY, CDR2 SVGAGI. There are 14 residues in the CDR3. V shed 6 bases and J 3 bases; nucleotides not matched to a gene: 5. CDR3 protein: CASRPGLGTDTQYF. CDR3 bases: TGTGCCAGCAGACCGGGACTAGGGACAGATACGCAGTATTTT.

In its sample, this clonotype was seen many times. The V and J genes are TRBV5-6 and TRBJ2-4; TRBD1 matches at 7 bases. The CDR3 totals 16 residues. V dropped 0 bases and J dropped 4; count of bases not matched to a gene: 7. The V gene's germline CDR1 is SGHDT and CDR2 YYEEEE. CDR3 bases: TGTGCCAGCAGCTTGGCCGGGACAGAATTAAAAAACATTCAGTACTTC. Translation: CASSLAGTELKNIQYF.

The table lists this clonotype with many counts. The chain is built from TRBV20-1 and TRBJ1-1, with a tentative D call TRBD1 (5 bases). V lost 6 bases and J 0 bases, leaving 17 bases between the germline ends. Germline CDR1 and CDR2: DFQATT and SNEGSKA (reference sequence). This CDR3 has 15 residues. The CDR3 loop reads CSAPTMGRMNTEAFF. CDR3 nucleotides: TGCAGTGCCCCTACGATGGGACGGATGAACACTGAAGCTTTCTTT.

This clonotype showed up many times. This chain uses TRBV19 with TRBJ1-5, with 10 nucleotides matching TRBD1. Looked up from germline, CDR1 is LNHDA and CDR2 is SQIVND (reference sequence). The CDR3 runs 16 residues. Germline trimming cut 5 bases from V and 0 bases from J; bases unmatched to any gene: 4. The CDR3 region is CASSAGTGVSNQPQHF. The CDR3 nucleotides are TGTGCCAGTAGTGCCGGGACAGGGGTTAGCAATCAGCCCCAGCATTTT.

At least ten counts were recorded for this clonotype. This chain links TRBV4-1 with TRBJ2-5; D uncertain. This CDR3 region has 14 residues. Per germline, CDR1 MGHRA and CDR2 YSYEKL. The ends were cut back, 0 bases at V and 1 base at J, with 6 bases in the middle. CDR3 residues: CASSQEKSQETQYF. As DNA, the CDR3 is TGCGCCAGCAGCCAAGAAAAGAGCCAAGAGACCCAGTACTTC.

By share, this clonotype counts as medium-sized. The chain recombines TRBV29-1 with TRBJ1-2; the D gene is possibly TRBD1 (5 bases). This CDR3 is built from 15 residues. The V end was cut by 4 bases, the J end by 4 bases, with 19 bases between. Germline V gives CDR1 SQVTM, CDR2 ANQGSEA. Written as DNA, the CDR3 is TGCAGCGTTGTCTTTAATGTAGACAGAAGCTATGGCTACACCTTC. This gives the protein CSVVFNVDRSYGYTF.

The chain is built from TRBV14 and TRBJ2-5; D not certain. This CDR3 has 15 residues. V gave up 0 bases and J gave up 1 base, with 9 bases separating them. The V gene's germline CDR1 is SGHDN and CDR2 FVKESK. Written as DNA, the CDR3 is TGTGCCAGCAGCCAAGACGATGGGGTCCAAGAGACCCAGTACTTC. It translates to CASSQDDGVQETQYF.

V and J are TRBV5-6 and TRBJ1-2; D is ambiguous. Trimming shortened V by 4 bases and J by 3 bases, and 19 bases separated the two germline ends. This CDR3 region has 16 residues. Germline V lookup: CDR1 SGHDT, CDR2 YYEEEE. CDR3 DNA sequence: TGTGCCAGCAGCAAATCCTTACATGAGTTTGACTATGGCTACACCTTC. This translates into CASSKSLHEFDYGYTF. The whole variable domain, remainder taken from reference TRBV5-6 and TRBJ1-2, is DAGVTQSPTHLIKTRGQQVTLRCSPKSGHDTVSWYQQALGQGPQFIFQYYEEEERQRGNFPDRFSGHQFPNYSSELNVNALLLGDSALYLCASSKSLHEFDYGYTFGSGTRLTVV.

This clonotype has at least ten counts. V and J are TRBV20-1 and TRBJ2-5; TRBD2 agrees at 10 bases. After removal of 5 bases from V and 4 bases from J, the junction contained 13 bases not matched to a gene. The CDR3 contains 16 residues. The germline V gene encodes CDR1 DFQATT and CDR2 SNEGSKA (reference sequence). CDR3 loop: CSADLILAGVLETQYF. For the CDR3, the DNA is TGCAGTGCTGACTTAATTCTAGCGGGAGTTTTAGAGACCCAGTACTTC.

This clonotype appeared many times. The chain combines TRBV7-6 with TRBJ2-7, with D maybe TRBD2 (7 bases). V lost 3 bases to trimming and J lost 2 bases, with 8 bases between them. Germline CDR1 and CDR2: SGHVS and FNYEAQ. This CDR3 comprises 13 residues. CDR3 region: CASSLGGPYEQYV. CDR3 nucleotides: TGTGCCAGCAGCTTGGGGGGGCCCTACGAGCAGTACGTC.

This clonotype occurred a few times. The gene calls are TRBV2 and TRBJ2-7; 8 bases match TRBD2. The junction had 7 bases not matched to a gene; V was cut back by 5 bases and J by 1 base. The CDR3 consists of 15 residues. CDR1 SNHLY and CDR2 FYNNEI come from the germline V gene. The CDR3 region has the DNA TGTGCCAGCAGTTTGGGACTAGAGTCTTCCTACGAGCAGTACTTC. This translates into CASSLGLESSYEQYF.

This clonotype was seen a few times. The V gene is TRBV7-2, the J gene TRBJ2-1; 9 bases agree with TRBD2. CDR1 SGHTA and CDR2 FQGNSA come from the germline V gene. The CDR3 sequence is 17 residues long. V lost 2 bases and J lost 4; bases outside the gene matches: 9. CDR3 bases: TGTGCCAGCAGCTTAAAGGGTAGCGGGAGCGTATACAATGAGCAGTTCTTC. Its protein product is CASSLKGSGSVYNEQFF.

This clonotype was picked up a small number of times. The chain recombines TRBV4-1 with TRBJ2-2; D is unclear. The V end lost 0 bases, the J end lost 3 bases, and 11 bases lay between the germline ends. The CDR3 is made up of 16 amino acids. From germline, CDR1 is MGHRA and CDR2 YSYEKL. The CDR3 coding sequence is TGCGCCAGCAGCCAAGATCCCCCCAGCTACACCGGGGAGCTGTTTTTT. Translating it yields CASSQDPPSYTGELFF.

This clonotype was seen repeatedly, ten times or more. J is TRBJ2-3 and V is TRBV10-3; maybe TRBD1 (5 bases). The CDR3 totals 11 residues. The V and J ends lost 8 bases and 6 bases respectively, with 9 bases between them. Germline V lookup: CDR1 ENHRY, CDR2 SYGVKD. CDR3 nucleotide sequence: TGTGCCATCGGACATGGGGATACGCAGTATTTT. Protein: CAIGHGDTQYF.

Many counts were recorded for this clonotype. The J gene is TRBJ2-1, the V gene TRBV7-9; D is unresolved. The CDR3 covers 11 residues. V was trimmed by 5 bases and J by 8 bases, leaving 7 bases between them. Germline CDR1 reads SEHNR; CDR2 reads FQNEAQ (reference sequence). DNA of the CDR3: TGTGCCAGCAGCCCTGTATATGAGCAGTTCTTC. Amino acids: CASSPVYEQFF.

This clonotype was counted many times. This chain connects TRBV5-1 to TRBJ2-7, with TRBD1 matching 9 bases. Germline V gene lookup returns CDR1 SGHRS and CDR2 YFSETQ. The CDR3 contains 16 residues. The trim removed 0 bases at V and 0 bases at J, leaving 4 bases unmatched. The CDR3 sequence is CASSLVPTGGSYEQYF. The CDR3 nucleotides read TGCGCCAGCAGCTTGGTCCCGACAGGGGGCTCCTACGAGCAGTACTTC.

The table lists this clonotype with many counts. V and J are TRBV18 and TRBJ1-1; TRBD1 is a possible D gene (5 bases). The germline V and J ends were trimmed by 0 bases and 5 bases, with 13 bases remaining between them. The CDR3 has 15 residues. Germline CDR1 reads KGHSH; CDR2 reads LQKENI. Here the CDR3 DNA reads TGTGCCAGCTCACCACCGATGGGGGAGGGGACTGAAGCTTTCTTT. Its protein is CASSPPMGEGTEAFF.

This clonotype was picked up many times. The rearrangement joins TRBV12-3 or TRBV12-4 to TRBJ1-2; D might be TRBD1 (5 bases). This CDR3 has 13 amino acids. V gave up 6 bases and J gave up 4 bases, with 12 bases separating them. The CDR3 coding sequence is TGTGCCAGCAGGGACGGGACCTTCTATGGCTACACCTTC. It specifies CASRDGTFYGYTF.

In this sample, this clonotype turned up many times. The chain has TRBV24-1 and TRBJ2-1, with 8 bases matching TRBD1. The germline gives CDR1 KGHDR, CDR2 SFDVKD. This CDR3 has 16 residues. J was trimmed by 2 bases and V by 3 bases; bases with no gene match: 5. CDR3: CATSDMQGATYNEQFF. Written as DNA, the CDR3 is TGTGCCACCAGTGATATGCAGGGGGCTACCTACAATGAGCAGTTCTTC.

There are a few counts of this clonotype. The chain recombines TRBV29-1 with TRBJ2-5; possibly TRBD2 for D (5 bases). This CDR3 is 17 amino acids long. Looked up from germline, CDR1 is SQVTM and CDR2 is ANQGSEA. V lost 3 bases and J 0 bases, leaving 20 bases between the germline ends. The chain's CDR3 is CSVDGGLAKINQETQYF. The CDR3 DNA is TGCAGCGTTGATGGTGGGCTAGCTAAAATCAACCAAGAGACCCAGTACTTC.

This clonotype occurred a few times. CDR3: CASGAVQRTGELFF. The CDR3 DNA follows: TGTGCCTCTGGTGCGGTTCAACGAACAGGGGAGCTGTTTTTT. The rearrangement uses TRBV7-8 and TRBJ2-2; D is unresolved. In germline, CDR1 is SGHVS, CDR2 FQNEAQ. The V and J ends lost 11 bases and 8 bases respectively, with 21 bases between them. This CDR3 region has 14 residues.